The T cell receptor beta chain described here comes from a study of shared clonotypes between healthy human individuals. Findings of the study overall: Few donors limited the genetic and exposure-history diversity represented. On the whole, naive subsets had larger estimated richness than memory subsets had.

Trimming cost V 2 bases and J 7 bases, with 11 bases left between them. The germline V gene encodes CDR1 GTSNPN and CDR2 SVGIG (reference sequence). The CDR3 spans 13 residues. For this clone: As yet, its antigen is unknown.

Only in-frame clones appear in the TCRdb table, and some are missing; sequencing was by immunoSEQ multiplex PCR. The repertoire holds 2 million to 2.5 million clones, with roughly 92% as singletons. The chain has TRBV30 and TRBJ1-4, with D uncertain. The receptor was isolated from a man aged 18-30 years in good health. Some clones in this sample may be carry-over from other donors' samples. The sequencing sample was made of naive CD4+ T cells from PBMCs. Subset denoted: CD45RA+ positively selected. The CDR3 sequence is CAWSLSPGEKLFF. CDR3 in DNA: TGTGCCTGGAGTCTTAGTCCCGGTGAAAAACTGTTTTTT.